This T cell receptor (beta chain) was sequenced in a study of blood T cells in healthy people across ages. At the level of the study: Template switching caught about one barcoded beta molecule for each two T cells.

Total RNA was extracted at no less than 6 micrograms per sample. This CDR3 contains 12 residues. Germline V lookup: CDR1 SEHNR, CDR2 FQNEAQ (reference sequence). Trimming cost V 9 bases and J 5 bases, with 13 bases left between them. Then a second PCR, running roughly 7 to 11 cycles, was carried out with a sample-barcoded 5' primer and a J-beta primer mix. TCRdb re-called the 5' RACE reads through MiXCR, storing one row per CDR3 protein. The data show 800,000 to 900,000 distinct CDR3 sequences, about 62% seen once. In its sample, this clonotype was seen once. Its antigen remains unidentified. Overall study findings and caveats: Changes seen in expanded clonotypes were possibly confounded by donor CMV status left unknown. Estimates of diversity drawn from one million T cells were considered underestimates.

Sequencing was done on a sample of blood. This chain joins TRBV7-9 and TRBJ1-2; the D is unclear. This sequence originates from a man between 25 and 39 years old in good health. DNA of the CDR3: TGTGCCAGTCGAGACGGAGAGTATGGCTACACCTTC. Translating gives CASRDGEYGYTF.